Presented here are 25 T cell receptor beta chains from one specimen sequenced in a study of regulatory T cells in long-lasting Graves disease (TCRdb year 2021). The time point label of this sample denotes: newly diagnosed GD, antithyroid drugs for less than 3 months. For both TCR sequencing and RNA sequencing, RNA was extracted from PBMCs using TRIzol. The method behind the library was multiplex PCR. Sequenced on an Illumina HiSeq 4000. TCR beta libraries were built with iRepertoire HTBI primers and Arm-PCR amplification of CDR3 regions. The raw public data were reprocessed by TCRdb itself: fastp quality trimming at Q25, MiXCR clonotype calling, in-frame beta chains only. CDR3 protein sequences are deduplicated, and each keeps its most common genes and DNA. The sample table holds around 480,000 distinct CDR3 sequences, of which around 15% were seen once. Of the sample, 12% is held by the ten largest clones.

These data were also filed under a second study, of T cells in Graves' hyperthyroidism and ophthalmopathy.

The specimen was peripheral blood mononuclear cells (PBMCs), collected at new diagnosis, from a patient treated with antithyroid drugs. The receptor source for this set is a man aged 35 to 55 with Graves disease. Donor details come from another sample of the same person, matched by shared clones.

This clonotype came up many times. This CDR3 is CSAKGPTEAFF. The CDR3 DNA sequence: TGCAGTGCTAAAGGGCCCACTGAAGCTTTCTTT. The V and J genes are TRBV20-1 and TRBJ1-1, with no clear D. V gave up 4 bases and J gave up 4 bases, with 7 bases separating them. This CDR3 has 11 residues. The germline gives CDR1 DFQATT, CDR2 SNEGSKA (reference sequence).

This clonotype has at least ten counts. The chain combines TRBV9 with TRBJ2-4, with a possible D match to TRBD1 (7 bases). This CDR3 comprises 14 residues. Germline loops: CDR1 SGDLS, CDR2 YYNGEE. The V gene lost 1 base and the J gene lost 7 bases, with 12 bases spanning the gap. CDR3: CASSVSPGGNIQYF. DNA for the CDR3: TGTGCCAGCAGCGTATCTCCAGGGGGGAACATTCAGTACTTC.

Only a few counts were recorded for this clonotype. The junction departs from germline at one end; a sequencing error may be responsible. The chain joins TRBV28 to TRBJ2-1; 10 bases match TRBD1. The CDR3 covers 14 residues. CDR1 is MDHEN and CDR2 is SYDVKM in the germline V gene. This CDR3 reads CASLRQGASETRYF. DNA of the CDR3: TGTGCCAGCTTAAGACAGGGGGCTTCGGAGACCCGGTACTTC.

This clonotype was detected a few times. J is TRBJ2-3 and V is TRBV29-1, with 8 bases matching TRBD1. CDR3 size: 15 residues. V shed 7 bases and J 3 bases; nucleotides not matched to a gene: 12. Germline assignment: CDR1 SQVTM and CDR2 ANQGSEA. This CDR3 reads CSATGVPGVTDTQYF. Here the CDR3 DNA reads TGCAGCGCGACAGGGGTCCCGGGAGTGACAGATACGCAGTATTTT.

This clonotype has ten or more counts. The chain links TRBV30 to TRBJ2-3; D ambiguous. The ends were cut back, 4 bases at V and 0 bases at J, with 8 bases in the middle. This CDR3 is built from 13 residues. The V gene's germline CDR1 is GTSNPN and CDR2 SVGIG (reference sequence). The CDR3 DNA reads TGTGCCTGGACCGGGCCCAGCACAGATACGCAGTATTTT. The encoded protein is CAWTGPSTDTQYF.

This clonotype appeared many times. The CDR3 protein is CASSSRGGTEAFF. The CDR3 nucleotides are TGTGCCAGCAGCTCCAGGGGGGGCACTGAAGCTTTCTTT. The chain combines TRBV13 with TRBJ1-1; 7 positions agree with TRBD1. This CDR3 comprises 13 residues. Germline V CDR1 and CDR2: PRHDT, FYEKMQ (reference sequence). V was clipped by 4 bases and J by 4 bases; unmatched bases: 3.

There are a few counts of this clonotype. J is TRBJ2-2 and V is TRBV13, with D uncertain. This CDR3 spans 14 amino acids. CDR1 is PRHDT, CDR2 FYEKMQ, per germline (reference sequence). The V end was cut by 3 bases, the J end by 7 bases, with 12 bases between. In nucleotides, the CDR3 is TGTGCCAGCAGCTTTCAAGGGTCGGGCGGGGAGCTGTTTTTT. Translation: CASSFQGSGGELFF.

This clonotype was picked up many times. The chain has TRBV24-1 and TRBJ2-5, with D possibly matching TRBD2 (7 bases). CDR1 and CDR2 from the germline V gene are KGHDR and SFDVKD. With 3 bases removed from V and 5 bases from J, the gap between germline ends came to 15 bases. The CDR3 is made up of 15 amino acids. CDR3 bases: TGTGCCACCAGTGATCCCGCGGGGGCAGGGGAGACCCAGTACTTC. Encoded protein: CATSDPAGAGETQYF.

This clonotype was seen more than once but under ten times. The J gene is TRBJ2-6, the V gene TRBV12-3 or TRBV12-4; D not resolved. Between the trimmed V and J ends, which lost 6 bases and 0 bases, there was a span of 9 bases. The CDR3 sequence is 15 residues long. CDR3 nucleotide sequence: TGTGCCAGCAGGGCCTGGGGCTCTGGGGCCAACGTCCTGACTTTC. It translates to CASRAWGSGANVLTF.

This clonotype has at least ten counts. CDR3 coding DNA: TGTGCCTGGATCGGCACGAACACTGAAGCTTTCTTT. Protein product: CAWIGTNTEAFF. The rearrangement uses TRBV30 and TRBJ1-1; D not resolved. Trimming removed 4 bases from V and 1 base from J, with 7 bases in between. Germline values: CDR1 GTSNPN, CDR2 SVGIG (reference sequence). The CDR3 length is 12 residues.

This chain connects TRBV30 to TRBJ2-3; D is perhaps TRBD1 (6 bases). The CDR3 consists of 13 residues. Germline values: CDR1 GTSNPN, CDR2 SVGIG (reference sequence). Trimming pared 2 bases from V and 5 bases from J, leaving 11 bases between. CDR3 in amino acids: CAWSPGDVDTQYF. CDR3 nucleotides: TGTGCCTGGAGTCCAGGGGACGTAGATACGCAGTATTTT.

The rearrangement uses TRBV19 and TRBJ2-6; D remains unclear. The CDR3 has 15 residues. With 5 bases removed from V and 2 bases from J, the gap between germline ends came to 10 bases. In germline, CDR1 is LNHDA, CDR2 SQIVND (reference sequence). The CDR3 DNA reads TGTGCCAGTAGTCTCGCTAGGACTGGGGCCAACGTCCTGACTTTC. It codes for CASSLARTGANVLTF.

The table lists this clonotype with a few counts. The CDR3 DNA is TGTGCCAGCAGTGAAGTAGGGGGCCGACAGCCCCAGCATTTT. Translation gives CASSEVGGRQPQHF. The chain has TRBV6-1 and TRBJ1-5, with 7 bases lining up with TRBD1. Germline loops: CDR1 MNHNS, CDR2 SASEGT. With V trimmed by 1 base and J by 7 bases, 4 bases remained unmatched. The CDR3 covers 14 residues.

This clonotype was counted at least ten times. The chain is built from TRBV20-1 and TRBJ2-3; TRBD1 agrees at 9 bases. The CDR3 extends over 17 amino acids. Germline V lookup: CDR1 DFQATT, CDR2 SNEGSKA (reference sequence). The trim removed 4 bases at V and 3 bases at J, leaving 14 bases unmatched. CDR3 sequence: CSATLGRTGAGTDTQYF. In DNA form, the CDR3 reads TGCAGTGCTACACTAGGAAGGACAGGGGCGGGAACAGATACGCAGTATTTT.

The J gene is TRBJ2-1, the V gene TRBV27; 11 positions match TRBD2. The ends lost 3 bases at V and 7 bases at J; junction bases unmatched: 8. This CDR3 comprises 16 residues. Germline values: CDR1 MNHEY, CDR2 SMNVEV (reference sequence). In DNA, the CDR3 is TGTGCCAGCAGTTTGGGGATAGCGGGAGGGCCTAATGAGCAGTTCTTC. Protein product: CASSLGIAGGPNEQFF.

This clonotype was picked up many times. The J gene is TRBJ2-3, the V gene TRBV28; 10 bases map to TRBD2. This CDR3 is built from 16 residues. CDR1 and CDR2 (germline): MDHEN, SYDVKM. The V and J ends lost 6 bases and 4 bases, in that order; junction bases with no gene match: 10. The DNA of the CDR3 is TGTGCCAGCAGAGAATATAGCGGGAGGCGGGCAGATACGCAGTATTTT. Translated: CASREYSGRRADTQYF. Full variable domain (rest looked up from reference TRBV28 and TRBJ2-3): DVKVTQSSRYLVKRTGEKVFLECVQDMDHENMFWYRQDPGLGLRLIYFSYDVKMKEKGDIPEGYSVSREKKERFSLILESASTNQTSMYLCASREYSGRRADTQYFGPGTRLTVL.

This clonotype was detected a few times. The chain couples TRBV24-1 to TRBJ2-1, with 8 bases that match TRBD2. Germline values: CDR1 KGHDR, CDR2 SFDVKD. The CDR3 extends over 18 amino acids. The junction had 10 bases not matched to a gene; V was cut back by 3 bases and J by 1 base. CDR3 in DNA: TGTGCCACCAGTGATCCCGGGACTAGTTCGGGTTCCTACAATGAGCAGTTCTTC. This codes for CATSDPGTSSGSYNEQFF.

This clonotype was detected ten times or more. The chain recombines TRBV20-1 with TRBJ1-1, with D possibly being TRBD1 (5 bases). The CDR3 consists of 14 residues. Germline loops: CDR1 DFQATT, CDR2 SNEGSKA (reference sequence). Trimming removed 5 bases at V and 1 base at J, with 14 bases between. The CDR3 DNA reads TGCAGTGCTCGACGGGGACCGACGAACACTGAAGCTTTCTTT. This sequence encodes CSARRGPTNTEAFF.

This clonotype was observed a handful of times. This chain uses TRBV5-1 with TRBJ2-7; D may match TRBD1 or TRBD2 (5 bases each). This CDR3 has 15 amino acids. The V and J ends lost 7 bases and 2 bases respectively, with 19 bases between them. Germline CDR1 SGHRS, CDR2 YFSETQ. The CDR3 loop reads CASHEGSLGAYEQYF. The CDR3 DNA sequence: TGCGCCAGCCATGAGGGGTCTTTGGGAGCCTACGAGCAGTACTTC.

The genes are TRBV19 and TRBJ2-7; 8 nucleotides agree with TRBD2. The CDR3 totals 16 residues. The germline V gene has CDR1 LNHDA and CDR2 SQIVND (reference sequence). V lost 5 bases and J lost 5; bases outside the gene matches: 14. For the CDR3, the DNA is TGTGCCAGTAGTGGGGGGTCAAGCGGGAGCCTCAACGAGCAGTACTTC. This sequence encodes CASSGGSSGSLNEQYF.

The chain links TRBV6-2 or TRBV6-3 to TRBJ1-5; the D is unclear. The CDR3 contains 16 residues. Germline V CDR1 and CDR2: MNHEY, SVGEGT. The V gene lost 7 bases and the J gene lost 0 bases, with 16 bases spanning the gap. The CDR3: CASKPTGGFSNQPQHF. The CDR3 DNA sequence: TGTGCCAGCAAGCCCACGGGAGGGTTTAGCAATCAGCCCCAGCATTTT.

The genes are TRBV3-1 and TRBJ2-2; possibly TRBD1 or TRBD2 for D (5 bases each). The CDR3 spans 15 residues. V gave up 3 bases and J gave up 6 bases, with 14 bases separating them. Germline V gene sequence: CDR1 LGHDT, CDR2 YNNKEL (reference sequence). This chain's CDR3 is CASSQGRIGAGELFF. The CDR3 bases are TGTGCCAGCAGCCAGGGACGAATTGGGGCCGGGGAGCTGTTTTTT.

Many counts were recorded for this clonotype. This chain connects TRBV7-9 to TRBJ2-7; 11 bases line up with TRBD2. This CDR3 is built from 14 residues. The V segment lost 5 bases and the J segment 9 bases; nucleotides outside the gene matches: 9. Germline V CDR1 and CDR2: SEHNR, FQNEAQ (reference sequence). The DNA for the CDR3 is TGTGCCAGCAGCCCCCCCCTAGCGGGAGGTCGGCAGTACTTC. This gives the protein CASSPPLAGGRQYF.

This clonotype was observed a handful of times. The chain has TRBV6-1 and TRBJ1-3; TRBD1 matches 10 bases. V lost 5 bases, J lost 8 bases, and 6 bases stayed unmatched. The CDR3 has 14 amino acids. The germline V gene has CDR1 MNHNS and CDR2 SASEGT. The chain's CDR3 is CASSLRQGAHTIYF. CDR3 nucleotide sequence: TGTGCCAGCAGTCTACGACAGGGGGCACACACCATATATTTT.

The table lists this clonotype with many counts. This chain links TRBV2 with TRBJ2-1, with 11 bases lining up with TRBD2. CDR3 length: 13 amino acids. V shed 7 bases, J shed 7 bases, and the junction held 3 bases outside the gene matches. The V gene's germline CDR1 is SNHLY and CDR2 FYNNEI. CDR3 in amino acids: CASKGLAANEQFF. The CDR3 DNA reads as TGTGCCAGCAAGGGACTAGCGGCGAATGAGCAGTTCTTC.